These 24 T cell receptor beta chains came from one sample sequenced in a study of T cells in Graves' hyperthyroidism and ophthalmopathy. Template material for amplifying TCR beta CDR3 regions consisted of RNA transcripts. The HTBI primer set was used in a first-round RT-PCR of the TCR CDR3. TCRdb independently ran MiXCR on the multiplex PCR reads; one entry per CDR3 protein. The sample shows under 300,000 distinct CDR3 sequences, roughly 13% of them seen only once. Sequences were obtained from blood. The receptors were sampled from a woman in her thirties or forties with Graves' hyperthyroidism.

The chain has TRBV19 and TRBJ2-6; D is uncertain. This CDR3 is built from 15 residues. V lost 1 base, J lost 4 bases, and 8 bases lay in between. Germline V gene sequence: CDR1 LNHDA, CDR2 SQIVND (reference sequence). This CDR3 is CASSIGGQGANVLTF. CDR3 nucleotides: TGTGCCAGTAGTATAGGTGGGCAAGGGGCCAACGTCCTGACTTTC.

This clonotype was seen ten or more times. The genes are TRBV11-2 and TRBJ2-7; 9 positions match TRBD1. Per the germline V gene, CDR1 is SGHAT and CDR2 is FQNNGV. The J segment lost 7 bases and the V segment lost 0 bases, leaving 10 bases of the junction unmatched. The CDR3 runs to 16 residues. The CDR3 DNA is TGTGCCAGCAGCTTAGATCTCGGGACAGGGCCATGGGAGCAGTACTTC. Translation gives CASSLDLGTGPWEQYF.

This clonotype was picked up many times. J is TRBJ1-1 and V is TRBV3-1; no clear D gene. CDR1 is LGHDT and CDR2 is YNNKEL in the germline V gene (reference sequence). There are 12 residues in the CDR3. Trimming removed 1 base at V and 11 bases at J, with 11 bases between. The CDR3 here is CASSQGEFMAFF. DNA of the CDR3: TGTGCCAGCAGCCAAGGGGAATTCATGGCTTTCTTT.

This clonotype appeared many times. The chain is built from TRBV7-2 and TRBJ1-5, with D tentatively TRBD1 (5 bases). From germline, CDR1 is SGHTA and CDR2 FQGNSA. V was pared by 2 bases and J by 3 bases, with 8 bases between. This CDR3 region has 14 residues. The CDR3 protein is CASSLLDTNQPQHF. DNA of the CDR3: TGTGCCAGCAGCTTACTGGACACCAATCAGCCCCAGCATTTT.

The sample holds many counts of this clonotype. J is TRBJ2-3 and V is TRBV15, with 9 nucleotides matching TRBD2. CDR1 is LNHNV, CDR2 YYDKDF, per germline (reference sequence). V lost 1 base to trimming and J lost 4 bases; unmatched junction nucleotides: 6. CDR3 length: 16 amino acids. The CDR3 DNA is TGTGCCACCAGCAGAGGGTTAGCGGGAGACTCAGATACGCAGTATTTT. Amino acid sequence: CATSRGLAGDSDTQYF.

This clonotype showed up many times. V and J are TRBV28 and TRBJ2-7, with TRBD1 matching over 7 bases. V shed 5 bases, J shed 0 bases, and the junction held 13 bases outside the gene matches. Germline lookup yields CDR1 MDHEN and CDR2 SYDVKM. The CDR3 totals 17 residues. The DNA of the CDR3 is TGTGCCAGCAGTGCCGGGACAGCCTATCTGAACTCCTACGAGCAGTACTTC. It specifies CASSAGTAYLNSYEQYF.

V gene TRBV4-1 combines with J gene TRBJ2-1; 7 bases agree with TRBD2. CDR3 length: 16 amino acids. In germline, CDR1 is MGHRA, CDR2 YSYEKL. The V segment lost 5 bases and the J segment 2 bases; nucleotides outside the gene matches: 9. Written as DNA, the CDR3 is TGCGCCAGCAGCTTGGCTCGGGAGGCCGCCTACAATGAGCAGTTCTTC. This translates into CASSLAREAAYNEQFF.

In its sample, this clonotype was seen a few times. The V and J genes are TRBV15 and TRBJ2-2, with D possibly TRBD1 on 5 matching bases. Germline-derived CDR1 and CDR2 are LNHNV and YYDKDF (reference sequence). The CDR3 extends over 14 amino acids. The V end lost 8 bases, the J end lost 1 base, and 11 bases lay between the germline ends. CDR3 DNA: TGTGCCACCCGCGACAGATTGAACACCGGGGAGCTGTTTTTT. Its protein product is CATRDRLNTGELFF.

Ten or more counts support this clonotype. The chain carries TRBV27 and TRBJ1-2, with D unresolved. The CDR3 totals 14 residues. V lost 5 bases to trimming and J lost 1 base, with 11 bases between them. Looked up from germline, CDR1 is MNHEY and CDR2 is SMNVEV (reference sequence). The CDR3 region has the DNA TGTGCCAGCAGTCCTAGCCTGGGTAACTATGGCTACACCTTC. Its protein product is CASSPSLGNYGYTF.

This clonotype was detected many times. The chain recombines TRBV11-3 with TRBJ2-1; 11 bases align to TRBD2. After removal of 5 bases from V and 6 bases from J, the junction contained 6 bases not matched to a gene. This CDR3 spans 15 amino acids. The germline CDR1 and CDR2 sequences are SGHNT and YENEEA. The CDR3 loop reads CASSHSSGRRNEQFF. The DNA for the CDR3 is TGTGCCAGCAGCCACTCTAGCGGGAGGCGCAATGAGCAGTTCTTC.

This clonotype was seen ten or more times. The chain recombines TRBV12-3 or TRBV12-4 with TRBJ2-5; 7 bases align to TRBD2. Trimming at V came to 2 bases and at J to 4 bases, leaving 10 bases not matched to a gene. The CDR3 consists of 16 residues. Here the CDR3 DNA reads TGTGCCAGCAGTTTAAGGGAGGGGACCACGAGAGAGACCCAGTACTTC. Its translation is CASSLREGTTRETQYF.

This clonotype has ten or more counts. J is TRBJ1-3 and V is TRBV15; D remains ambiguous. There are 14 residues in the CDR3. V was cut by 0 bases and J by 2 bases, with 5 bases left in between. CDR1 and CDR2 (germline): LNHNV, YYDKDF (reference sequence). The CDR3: CATSRDGPGNTIYF. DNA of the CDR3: TGTGCCACCAGCAGAGATGGTCCTGGAAACACCATATATTTT.

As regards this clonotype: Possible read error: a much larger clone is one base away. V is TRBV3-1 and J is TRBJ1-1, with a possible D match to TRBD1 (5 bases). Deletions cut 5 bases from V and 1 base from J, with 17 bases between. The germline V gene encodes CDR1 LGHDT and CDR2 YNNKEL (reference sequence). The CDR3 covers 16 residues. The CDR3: CASSTGGGSPNTEAFF. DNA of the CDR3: TGTGCCAGCAGCACCGGGGGAGGCTCCCCGAACACTGAAGCTTTCTTT.

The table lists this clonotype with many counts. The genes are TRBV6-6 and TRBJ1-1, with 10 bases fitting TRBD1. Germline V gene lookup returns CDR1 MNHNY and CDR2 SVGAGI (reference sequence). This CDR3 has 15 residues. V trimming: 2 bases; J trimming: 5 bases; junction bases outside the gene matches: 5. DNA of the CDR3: TGTGCCAGCAGTTACGCGACAGGGGGCAGGACTGAAGCTTTCTTT. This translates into CASSYATGGRTEAFF.

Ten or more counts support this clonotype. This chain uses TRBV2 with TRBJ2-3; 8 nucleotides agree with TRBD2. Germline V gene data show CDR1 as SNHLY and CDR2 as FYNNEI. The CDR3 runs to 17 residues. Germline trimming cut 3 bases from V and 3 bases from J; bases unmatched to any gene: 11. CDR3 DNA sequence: TGTGCCAGCAGTGAGGTTCAACCGGGACTAGTTACAGATACGCAGTATTTT. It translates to CASSEVQPGLVTDTQYF.

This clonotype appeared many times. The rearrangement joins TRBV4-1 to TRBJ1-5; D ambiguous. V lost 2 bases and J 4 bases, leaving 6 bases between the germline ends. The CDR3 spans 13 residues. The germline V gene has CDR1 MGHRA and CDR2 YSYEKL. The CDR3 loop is CASSQLGNQPQHF. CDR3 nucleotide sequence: TGCGCCAGCAGCCAACTAGGGAATCAGCCCCAGCATTTT.

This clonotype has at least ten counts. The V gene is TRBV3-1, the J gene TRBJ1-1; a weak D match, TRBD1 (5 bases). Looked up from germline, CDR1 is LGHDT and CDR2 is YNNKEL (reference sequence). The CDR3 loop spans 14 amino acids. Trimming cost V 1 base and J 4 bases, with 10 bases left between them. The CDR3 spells CASSQGGMGTEAFF. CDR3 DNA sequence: TGTGCCAGCAGCCAAGGGGGCATGGGCACTGAAGCTTTCTTT. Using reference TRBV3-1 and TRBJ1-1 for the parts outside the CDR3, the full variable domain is DTAVSQTPKYLVTQMGNDKSIKCEQNLGHDTMYWYKQDSKKFLKIMFSYNNKELIINETVPNRFSPKSPDKAHLNLHINSLELGDSAVYFCASSQGGMGTEAFFGQGTRLTVV.

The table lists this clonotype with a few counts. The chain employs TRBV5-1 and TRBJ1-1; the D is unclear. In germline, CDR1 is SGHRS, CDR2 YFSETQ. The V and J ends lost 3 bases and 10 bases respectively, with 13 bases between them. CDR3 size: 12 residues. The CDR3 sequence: CASSSPRGGAFF. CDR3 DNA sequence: TGCGCCAGCAGCTCCCCGCGAGGTGGAGCTTTCTTT.

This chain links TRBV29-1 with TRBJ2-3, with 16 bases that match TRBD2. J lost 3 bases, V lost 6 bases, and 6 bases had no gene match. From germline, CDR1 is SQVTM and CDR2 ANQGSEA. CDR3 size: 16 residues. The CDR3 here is CSVMGTSGRATDTQYF. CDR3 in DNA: TGCAGCGTAATGGGGACTAGCGGGAGGGCGACAGATACGCAGTATTTT.

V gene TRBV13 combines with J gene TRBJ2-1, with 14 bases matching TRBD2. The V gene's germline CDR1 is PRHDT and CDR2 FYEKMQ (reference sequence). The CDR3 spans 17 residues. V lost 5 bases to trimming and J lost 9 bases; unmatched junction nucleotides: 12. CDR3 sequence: CASSQGTSGRGGAEQFF. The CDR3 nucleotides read TGTGCCAGCAGCCAGGGGACTAGCGGGAGAGGAGGGGCTGAGCAGTTCTTC.

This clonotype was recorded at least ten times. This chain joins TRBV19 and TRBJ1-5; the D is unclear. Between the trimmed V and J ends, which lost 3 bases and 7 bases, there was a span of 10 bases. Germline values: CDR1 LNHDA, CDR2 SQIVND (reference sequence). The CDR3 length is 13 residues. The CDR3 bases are TGTGCCAGTAGTATCAATCCCAAGCAGCCCCAGCATTTT. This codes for CASSINPKQPQHF.

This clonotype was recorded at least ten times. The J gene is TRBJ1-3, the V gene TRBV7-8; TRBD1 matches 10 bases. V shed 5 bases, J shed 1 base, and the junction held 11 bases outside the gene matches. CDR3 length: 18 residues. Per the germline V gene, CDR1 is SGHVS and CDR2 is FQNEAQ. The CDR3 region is CASSRGYGTGASGNTIYF. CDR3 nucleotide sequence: TGTGCCAGCAGCCGAGGATACGGGACAGGGGCATCTGGAAACACCATATATTTT.

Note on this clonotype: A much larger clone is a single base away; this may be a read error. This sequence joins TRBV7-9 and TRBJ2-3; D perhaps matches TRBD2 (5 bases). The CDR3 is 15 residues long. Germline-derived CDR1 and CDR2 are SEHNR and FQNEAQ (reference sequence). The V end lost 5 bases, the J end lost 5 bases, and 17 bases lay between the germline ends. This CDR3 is CASSHNSSGGDTQYF. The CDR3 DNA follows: TGTGCCAGCAGCCACAATAGCAGCGGCGGAGATACGCAGTATTTT. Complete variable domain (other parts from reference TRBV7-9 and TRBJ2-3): DTGVSQNPRHKITKRGQNVTFRCDPISEHNRLYWYRQTLGQGPEFLTYFQNEAQLEKSRLLSDRFSAERPKGSFSTLEIQRTEQGDSAMYLCASSHNSSGGDTQYFGPGTRLTVL.

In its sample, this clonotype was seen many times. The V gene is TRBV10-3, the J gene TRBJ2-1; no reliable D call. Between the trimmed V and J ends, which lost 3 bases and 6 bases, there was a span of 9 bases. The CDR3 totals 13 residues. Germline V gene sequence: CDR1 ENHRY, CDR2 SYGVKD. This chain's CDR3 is CAISEMVSNEQFF. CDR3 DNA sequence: TGTGCCATCAGTGAAATGGTCAGCAATGAGCAGTTCTTC.